The count of the clone carrying this TCR beta chain is one. The antigen remains unidentified. Only in-frame clones appear in the TCRdb table, and some are missing; sequencing was by immunoSEQ multiplex PCR. The repertoire includes about 820,000 clones, 90% to 95% of them detected once, and around 24% sits in the top ten. The entry originates in a study of shared clonotypes between healthy human individuals. Findings of the study overall: Non-shared clonotypes had lower generation probabilities than those shared by all four donors. Blood alone was sampled, and tissue repertoires likely differ.

Naive-designated CD8 cells lacked CD45RO, were positively enriched for CCR7, and omitted terminally differentiated effector memory CD45RA+ cells. There are 16 residues in the CDR3. V was shortened by 4 bases and J by 1 base, with 17 bases between the two germline ends. The germline V gene has CDR1 SGHTS and CDR2 YDEGEE. This TCR was recovered from a man under 40 in good health. Sequencing was performed on naive CD8+ T cells sorted from blood. This chain links TRBV5-8 with TRBJ1-1; TRBD1 might be the D (6 bases). CDR3 protein: CASSREAGQRNTEAFF. DNA for the CDR3: TGTGCCAGCAGCCGGGAGGCTGGACAGCGGAACACTGAAGCTTTCTTT. Supplemented by reference TRBV5-8 and TRBJ1-1, the full variable domain reads EAGVTQSPTHLIKTRGQQATLRCSPISGHTSVYWYQQALGLGLQFLLWYDEGEERNRGNFPPRFSGRQFPNYSSELNVNALELEDSALYLCASSREAGQRNTEAFFGQGTRLTVV.